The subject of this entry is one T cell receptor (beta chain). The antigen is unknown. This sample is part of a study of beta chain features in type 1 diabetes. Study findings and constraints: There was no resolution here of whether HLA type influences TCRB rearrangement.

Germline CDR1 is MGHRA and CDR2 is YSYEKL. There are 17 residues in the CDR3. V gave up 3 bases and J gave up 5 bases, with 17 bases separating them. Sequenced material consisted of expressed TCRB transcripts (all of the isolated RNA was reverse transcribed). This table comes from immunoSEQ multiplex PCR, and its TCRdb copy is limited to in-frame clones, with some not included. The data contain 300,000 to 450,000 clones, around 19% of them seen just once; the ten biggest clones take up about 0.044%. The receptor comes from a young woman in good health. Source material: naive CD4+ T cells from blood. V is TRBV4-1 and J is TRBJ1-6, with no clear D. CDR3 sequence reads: CASSQEGRPANNSPLHF. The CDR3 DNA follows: TGCGCCAGCAGCCAGGAGGGCCGCCCTGCCAATAATTCACCCCTCCACTTT.